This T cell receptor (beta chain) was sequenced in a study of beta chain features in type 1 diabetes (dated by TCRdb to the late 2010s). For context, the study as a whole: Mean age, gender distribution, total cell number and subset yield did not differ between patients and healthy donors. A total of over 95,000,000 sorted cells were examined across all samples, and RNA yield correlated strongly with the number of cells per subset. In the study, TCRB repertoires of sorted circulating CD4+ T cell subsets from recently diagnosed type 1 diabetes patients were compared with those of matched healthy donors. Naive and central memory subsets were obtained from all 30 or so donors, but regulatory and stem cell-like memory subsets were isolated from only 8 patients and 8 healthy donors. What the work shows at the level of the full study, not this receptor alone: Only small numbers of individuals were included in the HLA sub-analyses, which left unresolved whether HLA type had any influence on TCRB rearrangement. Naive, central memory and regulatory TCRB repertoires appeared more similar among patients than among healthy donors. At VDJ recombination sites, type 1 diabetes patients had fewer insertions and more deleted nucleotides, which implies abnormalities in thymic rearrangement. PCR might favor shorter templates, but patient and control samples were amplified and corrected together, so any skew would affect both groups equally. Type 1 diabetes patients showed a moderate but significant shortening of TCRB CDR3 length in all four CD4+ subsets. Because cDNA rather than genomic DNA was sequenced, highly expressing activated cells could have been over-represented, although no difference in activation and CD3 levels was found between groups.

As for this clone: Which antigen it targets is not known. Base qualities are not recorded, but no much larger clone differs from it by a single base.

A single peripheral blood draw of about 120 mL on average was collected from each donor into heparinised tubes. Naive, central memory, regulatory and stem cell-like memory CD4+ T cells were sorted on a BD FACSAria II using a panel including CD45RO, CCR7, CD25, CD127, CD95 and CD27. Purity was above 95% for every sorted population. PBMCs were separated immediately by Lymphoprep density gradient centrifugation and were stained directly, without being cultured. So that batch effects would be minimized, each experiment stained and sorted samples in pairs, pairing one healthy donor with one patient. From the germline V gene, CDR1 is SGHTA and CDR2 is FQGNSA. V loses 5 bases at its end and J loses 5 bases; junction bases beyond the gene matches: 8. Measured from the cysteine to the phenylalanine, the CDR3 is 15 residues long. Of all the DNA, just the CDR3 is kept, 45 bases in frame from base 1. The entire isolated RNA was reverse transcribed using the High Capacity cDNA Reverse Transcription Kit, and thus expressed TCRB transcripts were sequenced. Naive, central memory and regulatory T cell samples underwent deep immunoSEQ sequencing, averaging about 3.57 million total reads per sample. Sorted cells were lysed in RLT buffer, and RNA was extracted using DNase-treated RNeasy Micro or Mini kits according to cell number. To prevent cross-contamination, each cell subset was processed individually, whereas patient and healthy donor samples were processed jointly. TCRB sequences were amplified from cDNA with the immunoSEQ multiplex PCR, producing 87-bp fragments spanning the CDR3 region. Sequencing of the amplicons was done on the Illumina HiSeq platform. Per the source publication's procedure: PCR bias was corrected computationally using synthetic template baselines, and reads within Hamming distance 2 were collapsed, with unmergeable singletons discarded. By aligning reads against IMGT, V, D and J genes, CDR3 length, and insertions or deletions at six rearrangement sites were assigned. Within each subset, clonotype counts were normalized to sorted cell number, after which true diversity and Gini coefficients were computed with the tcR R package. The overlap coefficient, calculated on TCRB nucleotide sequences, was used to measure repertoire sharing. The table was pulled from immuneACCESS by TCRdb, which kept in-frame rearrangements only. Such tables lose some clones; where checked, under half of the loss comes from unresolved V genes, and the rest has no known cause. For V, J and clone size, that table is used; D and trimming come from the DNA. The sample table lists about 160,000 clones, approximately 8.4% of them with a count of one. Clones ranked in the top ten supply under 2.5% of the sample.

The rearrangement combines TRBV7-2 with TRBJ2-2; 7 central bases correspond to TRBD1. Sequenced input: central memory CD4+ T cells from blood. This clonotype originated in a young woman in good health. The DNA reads TGTGCCAGCAGCACCCCGGGACAGAGAACCGGGGAGCTGTTTTTT. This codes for CASSTPGQRTGELFF.